These 8 T cell receptor beta chains originate from one sample sequenced in a study of CD8 T cells in Susac syndrome. Random-hexamer reverse transcription was applied to about 0.45 to 1 ug RNA. TCRdb re-analysed the immunoSEQ multiplex PCR reads in MiXCR, keeping a single row per CDR3 protein. The repertoire holds fewer than 350,000 distinct CDR3 sequences, with roughly 85% as singletons. The material sequenced was CD8+ T cells from PBMCs. These receptors all come from a human donor with multiple sclerosis.

The CDR3 reads CASSSGLAVNYEQYF. Written as DNA, the CDR3 is TGTGCCAGCAGCTCGGGACTAGCGGTAAACTACGAGCAGTACTTC. The chain combines TRBV7-9 with TRBJ2-7, with TRBD2 matching 11 bases. V was clipped by 4 bases and J by 3 bases; unmatched bases: 5. This CDR3 spans 15 amino acids. CDR1 and CDR2 (germline): SEHNR, FQNEAQ (reference sequence).

A remark on this clonotype: The junction departs from the called germline gene at one end, perhaps through a read error. The CDR3 DNA sequence: TGTGCCAGCTCACCACGGGGACAATGTGAAGTTTTCTTT. It is translated as CASSPRGQCEVFF. V usage is TRBV18 and J usage is TRBJ1-1; D perhaps matches TRBD1 (6 bases). This CDR3 comprises 13 residues. Germline loops: CDR1 KGHSH, CDR2 LQKENI.

V usage is TRBV29-1 and J usage is TRBJ2-5, with TRBD2 matching 7 bases. CDR3 length: 15 amino acids. Per germline, CDR1 SQVTM and CDR2 ANQGSEA. J lost 2 bases, V lost 1 base, and 7 bases had no gene match. CDR3 nucleotides: TGCAGCGTTGAAGGAACGGGAGGAAGGCAAGAGACCCAGTACTTC. Protein sequence: CSVEGTGGRQETQYF.

The chain couples TRBV7-9 to TRBJ1-2; D is ambiguous. Trimming stripped 3 bases from V and 6 bases from J, with 11 bases between. In germline, CDR1 is SEHNR, CDR2 FQNEAQ (reference sequence). There are 13 residues in the CDR3. CDR3 loop: CASSFVPGHGYTF. In DNA, the CDR3 is TGTGCCAGCAGCTTTGTACCGGGCCATGGCTACACCTTC.

Only one count was recorded for this clonotype. The rearrangement links TRBV7-8 to TRBJ1-2, with 7 bases that match TRBD1. The length of the CDR3 is 15 residues. The germline CDR1 and CDR2 sequences are SGHVS and FQNEAQ. Unmatched junction bases numbered 8, after V lost 2 bases and J lost 5 bases. CDR3 nucleotide sequence: TGTGCCAGCAGCTTAAGACAGGGATTAAAGTATGGCTACACCTTC. Its protein product is CASSLRQGLKYGYTF.

The chain is built from TRBV27 and TRBJ2-7; D possibly matches TRBD1 or TRBD2 (5 bases each). Germline V CDR1 and CDR2: MNHEY, SMNVEV (reference sequence). The length of the CDR3 is 14 residues. Trimming took 5 bases from V and 6 from J, leaving 17 bases between them. CDR3 in DNA: TGTGCCAGCAGTGTCCGGGGCCTCACGACCGAGCAGTACTTC. Protein sequence: CASSVRGLTTEQYF.

The V call is TRBV19, the J call TRBJ1-2, with TRBD1 identical over 8 bases. The germline V gene has CDR1 LNHDA and CDR2 SQIVND (reference sequence). J lost 2 bases, V lost 5 bases, and 4 bases had no gene match. This CDR3 has 14 amino acids. CDR3 loop: CASSADRVNYGYTF. CDR3 DNA sequence: TGTGCCAGTAGTGCGGACAGGGTCAACTATGGCTACACCTTC.

The chain couples TRBV4-1 to TRBJ2-1, with 10 bases identical to TRBD1. Germline CDR1 reads MGHRA; CDR2 reads YSYEKL. V trimming: 3 bases; J trimming: 2 bases; junction bases outside the gene matches: 1. CDR3 length: 15 residues. The CDR3 loop reads CASSHGQGAYNEQFF. CDR3 nucleotide sequence: TGCGCCAGCAGCCACGGACAGGGGGCCTACAATGAGCAGTTCTTC.